This T cell receptor (beta chain) is from a study of sequential checkpoint blockade in melanoma. Stated treatment: randomized to nivolumab then ipilimumab (arm A) or the reverse (arm B). Patients had received no earlier DNA-damaging chemotherapy. Assay used: immunoSEQ multiplex PCR; TCRdb lists only in-frame clones, some missing. The repertoire includes about 28,000 clones, 85% to 90% of them detected once, and roughly 15% sits in the top ten. CDR3 size: 14 residues. Germline lookup yields CDR1 MNHNS and CDR2 SASEGT. The trim removed 8 bases at V and 9 bases at J, leaving 10 bases unmatched. The input for sequencing was CD8+ T cells sorted from blood (inferred from file names), taken from a patient given nivolumab and ipilimumab in sequence. The sequence was obtained from a human donor with melanoma. The rearrangement joins TRBV6-1 to TRBJ2-1; 10 bases match TRBD2. DNA of the CDR3: TGTGCCAGCCTCGAGCGGGGGGGCCGGGTTGAGCAGTTCTTC. It codes for CASLERGGRVEQFF.